The next 17 T cell receptor beta chains were all read from a single sample in a study of T cell clones after liver transplantation. Profiling relied on immunoSEQ multiplex PCR, and the TCRdb table lists in-frame clones only, not all of them. The data contain 45,000 to 60,000 clones, about 86% of them singletons. Here the sequenced sample was CD8+ T cells from blood, taken 12 months after liver transplant. These receptors were collected from a human patient who received a liver transplant. Some T cells here may be from the graft donor.

This clone was seen a handful of times. The J gene is TRBJ2-7, the V gene TRBV27, with D perhaps matching TRBD1 (6 bases). Germline V gene sequence: CDR1 MNHEY, CDR2 SMNVEV (reference sequence). V lost 3 bases, J lost 6 bases, and 9 bases lay in between. The CDR3 contains 12 residues. The CDR3 nucleotides read TGTGCCAGCAGTTTGGGCAGGGGCGAGCAGTACTTC. It is translated as CASSLGRGEQYF.

The V call is TRBV2, the J call TRBJ1-5; D gene unclear. V lost 1 base and J 1 base, leaving 11 bases between the germline ends. This CDR3 is built from 16 residues. The germline V gene has CDR1 SNHLY and CDR2 FYNNEI. CDR3 amino acids: CASSEGGGPSNQPQHF. CDR3 nucleotide sequence: TGTGCCAGCAGTGAAGGGGGTGGGCCCAGCAATCAGCCCCAGCATTTT. Full variable domain (outside the CDR3, taken from reference TRBV2 and TRBJ1-5): EPEVTQTPSHQVTQMGQEVILRCVPISNHLYFYWYRQILGQKVEFLVSFYNNEISEKSEIFDDQFSVERPDGSNFTLKIRSTKLEDSAMYFCASSEGGGPSNQPQHFGDGTRLSIL.

The genes are TRBV13 and TRBJ1-4, with 10 bases that match TRBD1. With V trimmed by 2 bases and J by 5 bases, 5 bases remained unmatched. The CDR3 contains 16 residues. Germline V CDR1 and CDR2: PRHDT, FYEKMQ (reference sequence). In DNA form, the CDR3 reads TGTGCCAGCAGCTTAAGGACAGGGGGACTGAATGAAAAACTGTTTTTT. Translating gives CASSLRTGGLNEKLFF.

The V gene is TRBV29-1, the J gene TRBJ2-7; D is undetermined. The germline V gene encodes CDR1 SQVTM and CDR2 ANQGSEA. V lost 5 bases to trimming and J lost 0 bases, with 8 bases between them. This CDR3 is 12 amino acids long. The CDR3 here is CSVYTSSYEQYF. The CDR3 bases are TGCAGCGTTTACACCTCCTCCTACGAGCAGTACTTC.

This clone is a singleton in its sample. The chain combines TRBV9 with TRBJ1-2; 9 bases are a match to TRBD1. The V segment lost 0 bases and the J segment 9 bases; nucleotides outside the gene matches: 9. There are 15 residues in the CDR3. The germline V gene has CDR1 SGDLS and CDR2 YYNGEE. CDR3 coding DNA: TGTGCCAGCAGCGTAGGGACAGGGGCCCGGCCCAGCTACACCTTC. It encodes CASSVGTGARPSYTF.

J is TRBJ2-1 and V is TRBV28, with 9 positions matching TRBD2. The CDR3 is 17 residues long. Germline CDR1 reads MDHEN; CDR2 reads SYDVKM. Germline trimming cut 5 bases from V and 7 bases from J; bases unmatched to any gene: 15. CDR3 amino acids: CASSASTGLAGGNEQFF. The CDR3 nucleotides are TGTGCCAGCAGTGCCTCCACGGGACTAGCAGGAGGTAATGAGCAGTTCTTC.

This clone was observed once. This rearrangement joins TRBV28 to TRBJ1-2; no definite D call. The germline gives CDR1 MDHEN, CDR2 SYDVKM. The length of the CDR3 is 15 residues. With 2 bases removed from V and 4 bases from J, the gap between germline ends came to 14 bases. As DNA, the CDR3 is TGTGCCAGCAGTTTAGTAATCCCCAGCTTCTATGGCTACACCTTC. Its translation: CASSLVIPSFYGYTF.

The chain employs TRBV14 and TRBJ1-3, with no clear D. The CDR3 extends over 11 amino acids. Germline V gene lookup returns CDR1 SGHDN and CDR2 FVKESK. V was pared by 2 bases and J by 8 bases, with 4 bases between. The CDR3 sequence is CASSQSDTIYF. CDR3 in DNA: TGTGCCAGCAGCCAATCTGACACCATATATTTT.

This clone was counted between two and nine times. The genes are TRBV28 and TRBJ2-7, with 8 bases matching TRBD1. Germline CDR1 reads MDHEN; CDR2 reads SYDVKM. This CDR3 has 14 amino acids. Germline trimming cut 5 bases from V and 4 bases from J; bases unmatched to any gene: 7. The CDR3 loop is CASSQTGDSYEQYF. CDR3 in DNA: TGTGCCAGCAGTCAGACAGGGGACTCGTACGAGCAGTACTTC.

The chain uses TRBV7-6 and TRBJ1-4; D is ambiguous. This CDR3 contains 16 residues. The germline V gene encodes CDR1 SGHVS and CDR2 FNYEAQ. Trimming removed 4 bases at V and 0 bases at J, with 12 bases between. CDR3 coding DNA: TGTGCCAGCAGCTCCGAGGCGGAAGCAACTAATGAAAAACTGTTTTTT. It encodes CASSSEAEATNEKLFF.

The rearrangement links TRBV28 to TRBJ2-1; D not certain. CDR1 and CDR2 (germline): MDHEN, SYDVKM. The CDR3 runs 12 residues. Trimming took off 5 bases at V and 10 bases at J, with 12 bases between the two ends. CDR3 coding DNA: TGTGCCAGCAGTGCGTATGCCATGGAGCAGTTCTTC. Amino acids: CASSAYAMEQFF.

The rearrangement uses TRBV27 and TRBJ2-2; possibly TRBD2 for D (5 bases). Trimming took off 4 bases at V and 3 bases at J, with 12 bases between the two ends. CDR1 and CDR2 from the germline V gene are MNHEY and SMNVEV (reference sequence). The CDR3 runs to 15 residues. The CDR3 coding sequence is TGTGCCAGCAGTTCCCGGGGTCCGTACACCGGGGAGCTGTTTTTT. Residues: CASSSRGPYTGELFF.

This clone was detected once. The chain's CDR3 is CASSQENRLNQPQHF. The CDR3 DNA is TGTGCCAGCAGCCAAGAGAACAGATTAAATCAGCCCCAGCATTTT. This rearrangement joins TRBV14 to TRBJ1-5; no clear D. Deletions cut 0 bases from V and 4 bases from J, with 10 bases between. Germline V gene data show CDR1 as SGHDN and CDR2 as FVKESK. This CDR3 has 15 residues.

This clone was detected only once. The chain employs TRBV27 and TRBJ2-6, with 8 nucleotides matching TRBD1. Trimming cost V 2 bases and J 0 bases; bases outside gene matches: 9. Germline assignment: CDR1 MNHEY and CDR2 SMNVEV (reference sequence). CDR3 size: 19 residues. The CDR3 nucleotides read TGTGCCAGCAGTTTACTCCCGGGACAGGTGAGCTCTGGGGCCAACGTCCTGACTTTC. Translated, it gives CASSLLPGQVSSGANVLTF.

This chain links TRBV27 with TRBJ1-5; 7 bases are a match to TRBD1. The CDR3 extends over 14 amino acids. The germline V gene encodes CDR1 MNHEY and CDR2 SMNVEV (reference sequence). The J segment lost 3 bases and the V segment lost 5 bases, leaving 4 bases of the junction unmatched. The DNA for the CDR3 is TGTGCCAGCAGTGACAGGGCGGTCAATCAGCCCCAGCATTTT. This gives the protein CASSDRAVNQPQHF.

The chain employs TRBV6-5 and TRBJ2-7; 7 bases are a match to TRBD1. After removal of 2 bases from V and 5 bases from J, the junction contained 9 bases not matched to a gene. The CDR3 length is 15 residues. Germline V gene sequence: CDR1 MNHEY, CDR2 SVGAGI. CDR3 bases: TGTGCCAGCAGTTACGCCCTCACAGGGGTAGACGAGCAGTACTTC. Its translation: CASSYALTGVDEQYF.

The rearrangement links TRBV6-1 to TRBJ2-7; D is perhaps TRBD2 (6 bases). V was pared by 4 bases and J by 3 bases, with 7 bases between. Germline V gene lookup returns CDR1 MNHNS and CDR2 SASEGT. CDR3 length equals 12 residues. The CDR3 DNA reads as TGTGCCAGCAGTGTCGGGGGCTACGAGCAGTACTTC. Encoded protein: CASSVGGYEQYF.